The source of this TCR beta chain is a study of shared clonotypes between healthy human individuals (dated by TCRdb to 2018 to 2020). For the wider study: The cohort included a few men and a couple of women between 18 and 49 years of age. For each donor, three plates each were used for CD4 naive and CD4 memory, two plates were used for CD8 naive, and one plate was used for CD8 memory. To estimate repertoire size and how much clonotype sharing occurs between individuals, the study deeply sequenced the blood TCR repertoires of 4 to 6 healthy adults. Different laboratories and diverse techniques were used to prepare libraries and sequence TCR repertoires, to increase sequencing depth and limit assay-specific biases. Between about 0.85 and 8.9 billion PBMCs per donor were obtained by leukapheresis. Broad study findings and their caveats: Naive subsets generally had larger estimated clonotype richness than memory subsets. The small number of donors limited the genetic and exposure-history diversity represented. Pairwise subsampling led to the expectation that sequencing depth would affect the degree of clonotype sharing among donors. Clonotypes shared by all four sorted-subset donors showed higher generation probabilities than non-shared clonotypes. Sharing across four donors was observed for around 5% of naive CD4, less than 4% of naive CD8, around 2.5% of memory CD4, and 0.4% of memory CD8 clonotypes. Sampling was restricted to blood, and TCR repertoires in tissues likely differ from the TCR repertoires found in blood. Incomplete sequencing was indicated by rarefaction of sorted-subset datasets, despite the large sequencing depth.

The donors were healthy, HIV-negative adults with no recently reported acute infections or vaccinations. Every donor was a Caucasian adult residing in Nashville, Tennessee, USA. CD4+ T cells were enriched by magnetic negative selection; naive cells were then positively selected on CD45RA, and the negative fraction formed the memory subset. Blood was collected by leukapheresis, and PBMCs were isolated by Ficoll-Histopaque density gradient centrifugation and then cryopreserved in liquid nitrogen vapor phase. Purity and quantity of every magnetically sorted T cell population were checked by analytical flow cytometry. Each sorted fraction had its genomic DNA isolated and then quantified by UV absorbance on a Nanodrop 2000c. TCR CDR3 regions were amplified from genomic DNA by multiplex PCR using the deep immunoSEQ assay. Genomic DNA extracted from each cell subset was distributed evenly over all wells of several immunoSEQ 96-well plates, and each plate served as one replicate. For sorted subsets, roughly 200 ng of genomic DNA, equivalent to some 30,000 T cell genomes, went into each replicate PCR. The purified libraries were quantified using a Qubit 3.0 fluorometer, sized with a Bioanalyzer 2100, and then quantified again using the KAPA Library Quantification kit. Every immunoSEQ 96-well plate was sequenced on a dedicated single-read 150-cycle Illumina NextSeq 550 flow cell. The authors' pipeline ran thus. Because the immunoSEQ output held only junctional sequences and lacked quality scores, the filtering could not match the filtering applied to full-length reads. Sequences were annotated with PyIR, a Python wrapper for IgBLAST v1.9, using IMGT germline references to assign V/J genes and CDR3. Reads with weak V/J assignments (E-value above 1e-6), missing CDR3, stop codons, out-of-frame junctions, or ambiguous translated residues were removed. V3J clonotypes were defined as sequences sharing an identical inferred V gene, J gene, and CDR3 amino acid sequence. Percentage overlap between repertoires was computed as shared unique clonotypes divided by the size of the smaller repertoire. Richness of each repertoire was evaluated using RTK rarefaction, the Chao1 estimator, and Recon v2.1 estimates of unobserved clonotypes. Generation probabilities were computed with OLGA for all TCRbeta clonotypes obtained by the gDNA method from a few donors. Imported from immuneACCESS, the table was reduced by TCRdb to in-frame sequences with V and J called. These copies leave out some clones; in studies compared against another copy, an unresolved V gene accounts for under half, and the cause of the remainder is not known. The V and J calls and clone size come from that table; D and trimming were worked out from the DNA. This sample has about 1 million clones in its table, and under 80% of those were observed once. The ten largest account for around 1.4% of the sample.

Trimming removed 4 bases from V and 5 bases from J; the gene matches leave 4 bases unexplained. Taken from cysteine to phenylalanine, the CDR3 has 13 residues. Kept here is only the CDR3 DNA, which spans 39 bases and is read in frame from base 1. CDR1 and CDR2, per the germline V gene, are SGDLS and YYNGEE. Concerning this clone itself: The clone's antigen remains unknown. Base qualities are not recorded, but no much larger clone differs from it by a single base.

The sequence was collected from a man between 18 and 35 years old in good health. The sample consisted of memory CD4+ T cells sorted from blood. Per the publication, the cell subset or site label means: CD45RA-negative fraction. The chain was built from TRBV9 and TRBJ2-3; TRBD2 matches 7 bases in the middle. The CDR3 reads as follows: CASSPGLEDTQYF. The DNA is TGTGCCAGCAGCCCTGGACTAGAAGATACGCAGTATTTT.